This T cell receptor beta chain stems from a study of PD-1 blockade in classical Hodgkin lymphoma (dated by TCRdb to 2018 to 2020). With regard to the full study: Nivolumab dosing was 3 mg/kg intravenously every 2 weeks, continuing until either disease progression or unacceptable toxicity. The study used TCR beta sequencing and CyTOF to define a peripheral blood immune signature of response to PD-1 blockade in classical Hodgkin lymphoma.

What the study reported, not specific to this receptor: Only a single clinical trial cohort was studied, and what caused the repertoire differences, possibly disease activity or prior therapy, remained undefined. Newly diagnosed patients were reported to have lower baseline TCR diversity than healthy donors, and relapsed/refractory patients were reported to have lower baseline TCR diversity still. Trial patients with a complete response had baseline diversity similar to that of newly diagnosed patients, while partial responders and progressors had significantly lower diversity. Patients starting nivolumab less than 1 year after ASCT had lower diversity and were excluded from later analyses to avoid confounding by immune reconstitution. A significant rise by C4D1 was seen in CD4+ but not CD8+ TCR diversity (p=0.0027 vs p=0.16), with the rise being most apparent in complete responders (p=0.02).

Trimming at the junction amounts to 0 bases on V and 0 bases on J, and the germline ends lie 15 bases apart. Counted from cysteine to phenylalanine, this CDR3 has 18 amino acids. The CDR3 DNA has 54 bases and is translated from base 1. Sequences SGHRS (CDR1) and YFSETQ (CDR2) are obtained from the germline V gene. Genomic DNA was isolated using the Qiagen DNeasy kit from unsorted PBMCs as well as from negatively selected CD4+ and CD8+ fractions. Amplification of TCR beta CDR3 regions was done by immunoSEQ multiplex PCR with primers that anneal to V and J segments. A synthetic immune receptor repertoire was used to minimize amplification bias, and remaining bias was computationally removed after sequencing. From the authors' description of their analysis: Custom Python scripts were used to quantify repertoire diversity as the Shannon entropy index. Unsorted, CD4+ and CD8+ repertoires were analyzed separately, except for combined analyses in which CD4+ and CD8+ sequences were merged in silico. A clone was considered expanded if an increase in frequency of at least 2-fold after treatment relative to C1D1 was found, and a pseudocount of 0.5 was applied to clones undetected at baseline. Singleton clones were defined as clones with 0 or 1 copy at C1D1, and non-singleton clones were defined as clones with 2 or more copies. Clones expanded in unsorted samples were assigned a CD4+, CD8+ or unknown annotation through matching of protein sequences in sorted samples from the same patient. Wilcoxon tests on paired samples were used to test diversity changes from C1D1 to C4D1. Held by TCRdb, this immuneACCESS table contains in-frame sequences only and omits some clones. Under half of the omission traces to an unresolved V gene where checked; the cause of the rest is unknown. D and trimming were read from the DNA, whereas the V and J calls and clone size are those reported in that table. This sample holds some 14,000 clones; 81% were observed only once. The ten largest account for around 22% of the sample.

For this clone: No cognate antigen has been identified for it. No base quality information exists; no much larger clone differs at one position.

Per the publication, the time point label means: cycle 1 day 1 (C1D1), immediately before nivolumab initiation. Every trial patient had relapsed after autologous stem cell transplantation, and cohorts A, B and C differed in prior brentuximab vedotin exposure. The trial cohort comprised a few dozen patients with relapsed/refractory classical Hodgkin lymphoma whose best overall responses were complete response, partial response or progressive disease. Single-agent nivolumab was administered to trial patients in the multi-cohort phase II CheckMate 205 trial. An independent review committee assessed best overall response by applying the 2007 International Working Group response criteria. Trial PBMCs were collected immediately before nivolumab initiation (C1D1) and during therapy at cycle 2 day 1 and cycle 4 day 1. Peripheral blood was collected in 8 mL Vacutainer Cell Preparation Tubes, from which PBMCs were isolated by centrifugation and then cryopreserved.

This clonotype originated in a human donor with classical Hodgkin lymphoma. The sequence links TRBV5-1 to TRBJ1-4, with the identity of the D gene unclear. This material consisted of peripheral blood mononuclear cells (PBMCs), taken at baseline. The nucleotides are TGCGCCAGCAGCTTGGGCTTCAATGCAGCTGCAACTAATGAAAAACTGTTTTTT. Its coded protein is CASSLGFNAAATNEKLFF.